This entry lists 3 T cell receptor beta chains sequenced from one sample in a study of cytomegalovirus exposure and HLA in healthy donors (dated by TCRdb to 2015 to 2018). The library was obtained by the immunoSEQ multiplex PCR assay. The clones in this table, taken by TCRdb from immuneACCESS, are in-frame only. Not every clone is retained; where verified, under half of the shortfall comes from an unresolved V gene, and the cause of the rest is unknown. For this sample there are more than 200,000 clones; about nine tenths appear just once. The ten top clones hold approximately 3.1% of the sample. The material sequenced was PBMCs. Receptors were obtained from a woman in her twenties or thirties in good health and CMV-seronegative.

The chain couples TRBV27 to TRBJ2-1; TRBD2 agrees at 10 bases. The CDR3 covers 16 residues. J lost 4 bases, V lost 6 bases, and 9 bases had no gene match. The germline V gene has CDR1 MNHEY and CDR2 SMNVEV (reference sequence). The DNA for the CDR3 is TGTGCCAGCAGGTCAGCGGGAGGGCCTGGATACAATGAGCAGTTCTTC. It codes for CASRSAGGPGYNEQFF.

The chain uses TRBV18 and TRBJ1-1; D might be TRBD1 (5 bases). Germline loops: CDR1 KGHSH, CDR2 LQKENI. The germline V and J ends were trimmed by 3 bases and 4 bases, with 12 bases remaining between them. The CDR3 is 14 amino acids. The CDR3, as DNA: TGTGCCAGCTCACCCCCAGGGAGGGTCACTGAAGCTTTCTTT. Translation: CASSPPGRVTEAFF.

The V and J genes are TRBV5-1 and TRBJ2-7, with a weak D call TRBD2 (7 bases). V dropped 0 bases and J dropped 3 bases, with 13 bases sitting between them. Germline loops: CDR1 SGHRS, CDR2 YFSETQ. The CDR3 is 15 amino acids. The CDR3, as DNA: TGCGCCAGCAGCTTGGGAGGGGGGGAAGGCTACGAGCAGTACTTC. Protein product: CASSLGGGEGYEQYF.